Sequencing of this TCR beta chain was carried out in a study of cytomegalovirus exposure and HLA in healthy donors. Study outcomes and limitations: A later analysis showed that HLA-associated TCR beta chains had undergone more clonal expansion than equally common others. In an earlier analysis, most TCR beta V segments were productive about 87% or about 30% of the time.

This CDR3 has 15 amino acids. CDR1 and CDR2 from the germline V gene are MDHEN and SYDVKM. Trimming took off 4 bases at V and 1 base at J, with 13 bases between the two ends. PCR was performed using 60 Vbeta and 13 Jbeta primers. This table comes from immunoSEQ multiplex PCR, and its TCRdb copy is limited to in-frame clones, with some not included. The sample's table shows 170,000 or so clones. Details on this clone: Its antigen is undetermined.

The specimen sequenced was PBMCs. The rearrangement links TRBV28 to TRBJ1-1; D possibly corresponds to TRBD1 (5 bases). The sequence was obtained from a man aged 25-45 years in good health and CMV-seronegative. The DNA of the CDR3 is TGTGCCAGCAGTTCCGGGGGAAGTGGGAACACTGAAGCTTTCTTT. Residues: CASSSGGSGNTEAFF.